This T cell receptor (beta chain) was sequenced during a study of T-cell memory formation after mild COVID-19. V lost 0 bases to trimming and J lost 6 bases, with 6 bases between them. The CDR3 length is 13 residues. Per the germline V gene, CDR1 is MNHNY and CDR2 is SVGAGI (reference sequence). TCRdb redid the calling of the 5' RACE reads with MiXCR, one entry per CDR3 protein. This table holds 400,000 to 500,000 distinct CDR3 sequences, around 18% found once. This receptor was identified in an adult woman who had mild COVID-19 (a few samples of this study predate the infection). Cell type and time point are not known. The J gene is TRBJ2-1, the V gene TRBV6-6, with unresolved D. The sequenced material came from PBMCs or a T cell subset sorted from them (not recorded which). This CDR3 is CASSYSWGNEQFF. CDR3 bases: TGTGCCAGCAGTTACTCGTGGGGCAATGAGCAGTTCTTC.